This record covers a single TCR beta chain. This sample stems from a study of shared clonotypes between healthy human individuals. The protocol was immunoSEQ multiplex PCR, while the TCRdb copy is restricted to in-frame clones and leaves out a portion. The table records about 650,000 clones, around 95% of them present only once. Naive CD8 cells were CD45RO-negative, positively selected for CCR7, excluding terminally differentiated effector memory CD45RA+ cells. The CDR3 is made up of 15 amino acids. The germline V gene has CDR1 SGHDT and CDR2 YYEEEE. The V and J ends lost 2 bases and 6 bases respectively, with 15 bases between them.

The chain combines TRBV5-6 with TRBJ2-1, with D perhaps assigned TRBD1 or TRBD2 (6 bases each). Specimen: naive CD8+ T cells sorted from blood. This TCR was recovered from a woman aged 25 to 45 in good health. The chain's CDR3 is CASSLQGFGGNEQFF. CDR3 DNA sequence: TGTGCCAGCAGCTTACAGGGTTTCGGGGGCAATGAGCAGTTCTTC.